The 27 T cell receptor beta chains reported below all come from one sample, sequenced in a study of vaccination and CD4 T cells after COVID-19 (dated 2022 in TCRdb). According to the study, the label for this sample's treatment or condition signals: roughly ten-day PBMC culture with coronavirus spike peptide pools or control peptides (ViraFEST assay). Library generation was performed with PCR. The sample was run on an Illumina iSeq 100. At the Johns Hopkins FTIC core, DNA from the cultured CD4+ T cells underwent TCR sequencing with the Oncomine TCR Beta short-read assay. TCRdb trimmed the raw reads at Q25, called clones with MiXCR and kept productive beta chains. Under each unique CDR3 protein, matching rows form one entry showing the most common genes and DNA. A total of some 20,000 distinct CDR3 sequences appear in this sample, about 44% of them only once. The leading ten clones occupy around 28% of the sample.

Their antigen targets remain unknown. Sequences were derived from CD4+ T cells from blood, cultured in vitro, sampled before SARS-CoV-2 vaccination. These receptor sequences come from a human donor who had recovered from COVID-19.

The V gene is TRBV7-3, the J gene TRBJ2-7; D is perhaps TRBD1 or TRBD2 (5 bases each). CDR1 and CDR2 (germline): SGHTA, FQGTGA. CDR3 size: 13 residues. V was pared by 5 bases and J by 6 bases, with 14 bases between. CDR3 sequence: CASSESGTAEQYF. CDR3 sequence (DNA): TGTGCCAGCAGCGAATCCGGGACGGCCGAGCAGTACTTC.

The chain has TRBV20-1 and TRBJ2-7; 8 bases map to TRBD1. Germline loops: CDR1 DFQATT, CDR2 SNEGSKA (reference sequence). This CDR3 contains 14 residues. V lost 3 bases, J lost 5 bases, and 9 bases stayed unmatched. The CDR3 region is CSARLRTGLDEQYF. The DNA for the CDR3 is TGCAGTGCTAGGCTCCGGACAGGGCTCGACGAGCAGTACTTC.

This clonotype was seen more than once but under ten times. The J gene is TRBJ2-1, the V gene TRBV15, with 10 nucleotides matching TRBD2. J gave up 7 bases and V 3 bases, and 6 bases lay outside the gene matches. The CDR3 runs 15 residues. Per the germline V gene, CDR1 is LNHNV and CDR2 is YYDKDF (reference sequence). The CDR3 here is CATSSQAGGTNEQFF. CDR3 nucleotide sequence: TGTGCCACCAGCAGCCAAGCGGGAGGGACGAATGAGCAGTTCTTC.

The CDR3 DNA is TGTGCCAGCAGCCTCCAGGGGGCTCGTAGCAATCAGCCCCAGCATTTT. Its translation: CASSLQGARSNQPQHF. This chain connects TRBV2 to TRBJ1-5; TRBD1 matches 8 bases. With 6 bases clipped from V and 0 bases from J, the junction kept 7 bases outside the gene matches. This CDR3 has 16 amino acids. Germline lookup yields CDR1 SNHLY and CDR2 FYNNEI.

A word on this clonotype: At one of its ends the junction is not consistent with the germline gene, which may arise from a read error. The chain has TRBV6-2 or TRBV6-3 and TRBJ1-5; D uncertain. The CDR3 length is 15 residues. In germline, CDR1 is MNHEY, CDR2 SVGEGT. This CDR3 is CASSSHSPGNRPQHF. The DNA of the CDR3 is TGTGCCAGCAGTTCGCACTCCCCCGGCAATCGGCCCCAGCATTTT.

This clonotype was found a few times. The chain links TRBV12-3 or TRBV12-4 to TRBJ1-5; perhaps TRBD1 as D (6 bases). The CDR3 covers 15 residues. The germline V and J ends were trimmed by 1 base and 7 bases, with 14 bases remaining between them. The CDR3 reads CASSLGGGRGQPQHF. The DNA for the CDR3 is TGTGCCAGCAGTTTAGGAGGGGGACGTGGGCAGCCCCAGCATTTT.

This clonotype was seen just once. The chain links TRBV27 to TRBJ2-1, with D tentatively TRBD2 (5 bases). Deletions cut 4 bases from V and 2 bases from J, with 12 bases between. Germline CDR1 is MNHEY and CDR2 is SMNVEV (reference sequence). The length of the CDR3 is 15 residues. The CDR3 loop is CASSYDYFPYNEQFF. CDR3 nucleotides: TGTGCCAGCAGTTACGACTACTTTCCCTACAATGAGCAGTTCTTC.

V and J are TRBV20-1 and TRBJ2-5; 9 bases match TRBD2. The junction had 12 bases not matched to a gene; V was cut back by 0 bases and J by 4 bases. The CDR3 loop spans 17 amino acids. Germline CDR1 and CDR2: DFQATT and SNEGSKA (reference sequence). The CDR3 is CSARESVGSGSSETQYF. The CDR3 DNA reads as TGCAGTGCTAGAGAAAGTGTGGGTAGCGGGAGCTCAGAGACCCAGTACTTC.

The chain uses TRBV19 and TRBJ1-6; tentatively, D is TRBD1 (5 bases). V lost 3 bases and J lost 7, with 10 bases in between. Germline V gene sequence: CDR1 LNHDA, CDR2 SQIVND (reference sequence). This CDR3 is built from 14 residues. The CDR3 spells CASSIRDYNSPLHF. The CDR3 DNA sequence: TGTGCCAGTAGTATCCGGGACTACAATTCACCCCTCCACTTT.

The chain has TRBV7-2 and TRBJ2-1; TRBD1 aligns across 8 bases. The V gene's germline CDR1 is SGHTA and CDR2 FQGNSA. CDR3 length equals 13 residues. The junction had 8 bases not matched to a gene; V was cut back by 1 base and J by 15 bases. In DNA, the CDR3 is TGTGCCAGCAGCTTAGAGGCAGGGGGCGCTTGGTTCTTC. Its translation: CASSLEAGGAWFF.

The rearrangement uses TRBV20-1 and TRBJ2-3, with D maybe TRBD2 (6 bases). The CDR3 runs 14 residues. V was trimmed by 6 bases and J by 0 bases, leaving 13 bases between them. Germline-derived CDR1 and CDR2 are DFQATT and SNEGSKA (reference sequence). CDR3 region: CSAPPSGSTDTQYF. The CDR3 DNA follows: TGCAGTGCACCCCCGAGCGGGAGCACAGATACGCAGTATTTT.

The V and J genes are TRBV5-1 and TRBJ2-2, with D maybe TRBD1 (6 bases). V was pared by 5 bases and J by 2 bases, with 10 bases between. The CDR3 extends over 14 amino acids. The germline V gene encodes CDR1 SGHRS and CDR2 YFSETQ. The CDR3 nucleotides are TGCGCCAGCAGTCGGGACACAAACACCGGGGAGCTGTTTTTT. It translates to CASSRDTNTGELFF.

This clonotype occurred once. The gene calls are TRBV5-1 and TRBJ2-7; no firm D call. The CDR3 length is 13 residues. Germline lookup yields CDR1 SGHRS and CDR2 YFSETQ. Trimming left V 0 bases short and J 6 bases short, with 10 bases between. The CDR3 DNA is TGCGCCAGCAGCTTGGAGGTTGGGTTCGAGCAGTACTTC. This codes for CASSLEVGFEQYF.

This clonotype was seen a handful of times. CDR3 sequence (DNA): TGCAGTGCTAGAGAAGGGGCGTGGAACACTGAAGCTTTCTTT. This sequence encodes CSAREGAWNTEAFF. V is TRBV20-1 and J is TRBJ1-1; D is possibly TRBD1 (5 bases). This CDR3 is built from 14 residues. The V gene's germline CDR1 is DFQATT and CDR2 SNEGSKA (reference sequence). The V and J ends lost 0 bases and 1 base respectively, with 9 bases between them.

This CDR3 reads CASSGPVPWEAFF. CDR3 coding DNA: TGTGCCAGCAGCGGTCCGGTTCCGTGGGAAGCTTTCTTT. The rearrangement joins TRBV6-1 to TRBJ1-1; no definite D call. Germline V CDR1 and CDR2: MNHNS, SASEGT. V lost 6 bases and J 8 bases, leaving 16 bases between the germline ends. CDR3 length: 13 residues.

This clonotype was seen only a few times. The chain employs TRBV7-9 and TRBJ1-2; the D is unclear. The CDR3 spans 13 residues. V gave up 11 bases and J gave up 6 bases, with 19 bases separating them. From germline, CDR1 is SEHNR and CDR2 FQNEAQ (reference sequence). The CDR3 nucleotides are TGTGCCGGCGGAAGGGCAGGAAGCCATGGCTACACCTTC. It specifies CAGGRAGSHGYTF.

By its share, this clonotype is medium-sized. The chain carries TRBV24-1 and TRBJ2-3; D is ambiguous. In germline, CDR1 is KGHDR, CDR2 SFDVKD. The germline V and J ends were trimmed by 10 bases and 6 bases, with 13 bases remaining between them. CDR3 length: 12 residues. The CDR3 DNA sequence: TGTGCCACACAACAACTTGGTGATACGCAGTATTTT. This translates into CATQQLGDTQYF.

The CDR3 region has the DNA TGTGCCAGTAGTATGAGGACAGGGACCACTGAAGCTTTCTTT. This translates into CASSMRTGTTEAFF. The gene calls are TRBV19 and TRBJ1-1; TRBD1 matches 8 bases. Per germline, CDR1 LNHDA and CDR2 SQIVND (reference sequence). This CDR3 contains 14 residues. Losses at the gene ends were 3 bases for V and 4 bases for J; bases not matched to a gene: 4. The full variable domain, its missing parts supplied by reference TRBV19 and TRBJ1-1, is DGGITQSPKYLFRKEGQNVTLSCEQNLNHDAMYWYRQDPGQGLRLIYYSQIVNDFQKGDIAEGYSVSREKKESFPLTVTSAQKNPTAFYLCASSMRTGTTEAFFGQGTRLTVV.

The V and J genes are TRBV28 and TRBJ1-1; 7 nucleotides match TRBD1. Germline assignment: CDR1 MDHEN and CDR2 SYDVKM. The V and J ends lost 6 bases and 4 bases, in that order; junction bases with no gene match: 8. The CDR3 is 14 amino acids. The CDR3 loop is CASSMGQRFTEAFF. The CDR3 DNA sequence: TGTGCCAGCAGCATGGGACAGCGGTTCACTGAAGCTTTCTTT.

The rearrangement links TRBV27 to TRBJ2-1; 9 bases agree with TRBD2. V was pared by 6 bases and J by 6 bases, with 9 bases of the junction left unmatched. This CDR3 spans 15 amino acids. The germline V gene encodes CDR1 MNHEY and CDR2 SMNVEV (reference sequence). The CDR3 protein is CASSPISGSINEQFF. For the CDR3, the DNA is TGTGCCAGCAGCCCAATTAGCGGGAGTATCAATGAGCAGTTCTTC.

V gene TRBV28 combines with J gene TRBJ2-3; D uncertain. The V and J ends lost 7 bases and 0 bases respectively, with 2 bases between them. Germline CDR1 reads MDHEN; CDR2 reads SYDVKM. This CDR3 has 11 amino acids. The CDR3 DNA reads as TGTGCCAGCACTAGCACAGATACGCAGTATTTT. Amino acid sequence: CASTSTDTQYF.

With respect to this clonotype: This CDR3 is missing its conserved last phenylalanine or tryptophan, likely due to a read error. The V gene is TRBV19, the J gene TRBJ1-1; D perhaps matches TRBD1 (5 bases). Trimming stripped 5 bases from V and 5 bases from J, with 15 bases between. CDR3 length: 14 amino acids. The germline gives CDR1 LNHDA, CDR2 SQIVND (reference sequence). In DNA, the CDR3 is TGTGCCAGTAGTCCGCGTGGGGGGTTGACTGAAGCTTTCTCT. Translation gives CASSPRGGLTEAFS.

The rearrangement uses TRBV7-2 and TRBJ2-3; 7 bases map to TRBD2. The CDR3 sequence is 16 residues long. CDR1 and CDR2 (germline): SGHTA, FQGNSA. The J segment lost 2 bases and the V segment lost 2 bases, leaving 7 bases of the junction unmatched. The CDR3 region has the DNA TGTGCCAGCAGCTTATCAGCTAGCGGATTCACAGATACGCAGTATTTT. Amino acid sequence: CASSLSASGFTDTQYF.

The chain is built from TRBV27 and TRBJ1-6; 7 bases line up with TRBD1. The CDR3 is 13 residues long. Germline CDR1 reads MNHEY; CDR2 reads SMNVEV (reference sequence). The junction had 5 bases not matched to a gene; V was cut back by 5 bases and J by 10 bases. The CDR3 is CASSIDRVSPLHF. The CDR3 DNA is TGTGCCAGCAGTATTGACAGGGTATCACCCCTCCACTTT.

The genes are TRBV23-1 and TRBJ1-1; D might be TRBD1 (6 bases). TRBV23-1 belongs to the ORF category, with a function that is uncertain. This CDR3 is 14 amino acids long. V lost 8 bases and J lost 3, with 16 bases in between. CDR3 in amino acids: CASASKGGDTEAFF. CDR3 nucleotide sequence: TGCGCCAGCGCTTCGAAAGGGGGGGACACTGAAGCTTTCTTT.

The rearrangement joins TRBV7-2 to TRBJ1-2; D ambiguous. Germline V gives CDR1 SGHTA, CDR2 FQGNSA. The CDR3 length is 15 residues. V was clipped by 5 bases and J by 1 base, with 14 bases between them. Written as DNA, the CDR3 is TGTGCCAGCAGCCTAATGCTGGACCGTAACTATGGCTACACCTTC. Translation: CASSLMLDRNYGYTF.

Here the CDR3 reads CATSRDGSPGGYTF. The CDR3 DNA reads as TGTGCCACCAGCAGAGATGGTTCCCCGGGTGGCTACACCTTC. The chain carries TRBV15 and TRBJ1-2, with unresolved D. The CDR3 runs 14 residues. CDR1 and CDR2 (germline): LNHNV, YYDKDF (reference sequence). V was trimmed by 0 bases and J by 7 bases, leaving 12 bases between them.